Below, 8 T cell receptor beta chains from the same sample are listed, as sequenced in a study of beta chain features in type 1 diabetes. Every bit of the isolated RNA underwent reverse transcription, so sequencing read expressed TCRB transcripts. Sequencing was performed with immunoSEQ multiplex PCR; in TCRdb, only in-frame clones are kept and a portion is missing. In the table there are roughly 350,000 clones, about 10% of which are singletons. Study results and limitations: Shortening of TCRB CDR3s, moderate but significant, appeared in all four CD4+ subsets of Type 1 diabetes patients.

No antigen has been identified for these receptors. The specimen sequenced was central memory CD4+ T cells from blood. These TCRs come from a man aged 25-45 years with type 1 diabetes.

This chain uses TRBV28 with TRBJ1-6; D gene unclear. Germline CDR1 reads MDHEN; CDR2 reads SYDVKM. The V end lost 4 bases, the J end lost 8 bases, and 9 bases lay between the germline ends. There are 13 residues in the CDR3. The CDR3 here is CASSYRRDSPLHF. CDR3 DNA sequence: TGTGCCAGCAGTTATAGGAGAGATTCACCCCTCCACTTT.

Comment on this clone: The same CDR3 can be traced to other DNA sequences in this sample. The DNA of the CDR3 is TGTGCCAGCAGGCAGGGGTCCTCCTACGAGCAGTACTTC. As protein: CASRQGSSYEQYF. The chain joins TRBV28 to TRBJ2-7, with a possible D match to TRBD1 (6 bases). This CDR3 contains 13 residues. V was clipped by 6 bases and J by 0 bases, with 9 bases between them. Germline V gives CDR1 MDHEN, CDR2 SYDVKM.

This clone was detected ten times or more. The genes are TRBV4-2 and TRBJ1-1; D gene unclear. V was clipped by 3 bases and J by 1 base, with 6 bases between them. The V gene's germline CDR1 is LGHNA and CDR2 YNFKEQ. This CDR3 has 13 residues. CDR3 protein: CASSHKGNTEAFF. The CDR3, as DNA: TGTGCCAGCAGCCACAAGGGGAACACTGAAGCTTTCTTT.

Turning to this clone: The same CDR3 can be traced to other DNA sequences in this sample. The CDR3 sequence: CASSPPGSYEQYF. CDR3 DNA sequence: TGTGCCAGCTCACCACCAGGTTCCTACGAGCAGTACTTC. The rearrangement links TRBV18 to TRBJ2-7, with D unresolved. CDR1 and CDR2 (germline): KGHSH, LQKENI. This CDR3 has 13 amino acids. Trimming left V 0 bases short and J 1 base short, with 4 bases between.

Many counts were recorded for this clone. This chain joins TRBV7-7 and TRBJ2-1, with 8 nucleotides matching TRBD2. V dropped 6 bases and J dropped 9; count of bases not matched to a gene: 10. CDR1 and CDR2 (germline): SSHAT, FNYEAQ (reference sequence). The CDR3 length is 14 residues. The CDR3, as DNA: TGTGCCAGCAGTTCCAGCGGGAGTGTCGGTGAGCAGTTCTTC. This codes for CASSSSGSVGEQFF. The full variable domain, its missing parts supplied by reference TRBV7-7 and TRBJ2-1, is GAGVSQSPRYKVTKRGQDVTLRCDPISSHATLYWYQQALGQGPEFLTYFNYEAQPDKSGLPSDRFSAERPEGSISTLTIQRTEQRDSAMYRCASSSSGSVGEQFFGPGTRLTVL.

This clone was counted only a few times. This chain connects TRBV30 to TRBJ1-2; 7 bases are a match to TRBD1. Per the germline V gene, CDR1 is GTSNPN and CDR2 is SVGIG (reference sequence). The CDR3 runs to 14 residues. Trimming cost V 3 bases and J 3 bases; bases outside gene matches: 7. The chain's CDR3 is CAWRAGDRYYGYTF. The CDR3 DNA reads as TGTGCCTGGAGGGCCGGGGACAGATACTATGGCTACACCTTC. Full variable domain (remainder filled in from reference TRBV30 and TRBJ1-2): SQTIHQWPATLVQPVGSPLSLECTVEGTSNPNLYWYRQAAGRGLQLLFYSVGIGQISSEVPQNLSASRPQDRQFILSSKKLLLSDSGFYLCAWRAGDRYYGYTFGSGTRLTVV.

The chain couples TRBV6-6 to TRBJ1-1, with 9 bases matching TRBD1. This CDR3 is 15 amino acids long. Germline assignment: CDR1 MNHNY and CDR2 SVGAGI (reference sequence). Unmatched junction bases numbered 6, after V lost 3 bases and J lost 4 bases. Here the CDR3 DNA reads TGTGCCAGCAGTTATTCCGGACAGGGGCGCACTGAAGCTTTCTTT. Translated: CASSYSGQGRTEAFF.

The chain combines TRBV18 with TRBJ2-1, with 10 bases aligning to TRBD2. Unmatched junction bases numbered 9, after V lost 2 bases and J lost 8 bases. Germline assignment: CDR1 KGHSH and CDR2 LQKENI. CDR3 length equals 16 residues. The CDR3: CASSPGLAVIIHEQFF. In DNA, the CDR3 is TGTGCCAGCTCACCAGGACTAGCGGTGATAATCCATGAGCAGTTCTTC.